This TCR beta chain was sequenced for a study of PD-1 blockade in classical Hodgkin lymphoma. Comments on this clone: Its cognate antigen is unknown. Additional DNA sequences in this sample encode the identical CDR3.

Method: immunoSEQ multiplex PCR; TCRdb's copy keeps in-frame clones and lacks some. The sample contains roughly 20,000 clones, roughly 72% of which appear only once. Indicated time point: cycle 4 day 1 (C4D1), after more than five weeks of nivolumab. Each patient's relapse followed autologous stem cell transplantation, and brentuximab vedotin exposure varied. Best responses were complete response, partial response or progressive disease. Germline-derived CDR1 and CDR2 are GTSNPN and SVGIG (reference sequence). The CDR3 extends over 13 amino acids. The J segment lost 7 bases and the V segment lost 5 bases, leaving 3 bases of the junction unmatched. Overall study findings and caveats: What drove the repertoire differences, possibly disease activity or prior therapy, has not been defined.

The source was peripheral blood mononuclear cells (PBMCs), collected before the fourth cycle of nivolumab. The rearrangement joins TRBV30 to TRBJ2-7; TRBD2 agrees at 15 bases. The TCR was taken from a human donor with classical Hodgkin lymphoma. CDR3 DNA: TGTGCCTGGGGACTAGCGGGAGGGGGGGAGCAGTACTTC. Translated: CAWGLAGGGEQYF.